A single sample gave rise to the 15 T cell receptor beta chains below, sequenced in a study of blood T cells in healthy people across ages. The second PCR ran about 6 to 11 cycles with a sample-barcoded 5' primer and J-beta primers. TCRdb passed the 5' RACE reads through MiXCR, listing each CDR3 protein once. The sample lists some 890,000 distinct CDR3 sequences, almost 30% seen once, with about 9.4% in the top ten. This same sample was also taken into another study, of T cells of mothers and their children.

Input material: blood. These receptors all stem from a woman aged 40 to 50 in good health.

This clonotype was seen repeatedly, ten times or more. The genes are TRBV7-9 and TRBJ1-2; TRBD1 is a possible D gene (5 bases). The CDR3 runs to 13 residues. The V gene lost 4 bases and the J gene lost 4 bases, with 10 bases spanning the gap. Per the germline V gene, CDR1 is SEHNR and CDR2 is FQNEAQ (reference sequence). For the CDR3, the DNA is TGTGCCAGCAGCTCCGGGGGTGTCTATGGCTACACCTTC. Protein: CASSSGGVYGYTF.

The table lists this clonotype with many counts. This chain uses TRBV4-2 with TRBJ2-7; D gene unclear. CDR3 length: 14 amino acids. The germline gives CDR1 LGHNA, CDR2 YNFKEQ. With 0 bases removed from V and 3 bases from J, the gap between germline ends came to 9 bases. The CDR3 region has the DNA TGTGCCAGCAGCCAAGATGGACGTAACTACGAGCAGTACTTC. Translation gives CASSQDGRNYEQYF.

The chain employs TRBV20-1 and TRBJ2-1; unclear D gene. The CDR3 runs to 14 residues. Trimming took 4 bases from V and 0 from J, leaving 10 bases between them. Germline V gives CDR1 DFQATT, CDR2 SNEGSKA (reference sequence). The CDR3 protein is CSANGRGSYNEQFF. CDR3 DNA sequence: TGCAGTGCTAACGGTCGCGGCTCCTACAATGAGCAGTTCTTC.

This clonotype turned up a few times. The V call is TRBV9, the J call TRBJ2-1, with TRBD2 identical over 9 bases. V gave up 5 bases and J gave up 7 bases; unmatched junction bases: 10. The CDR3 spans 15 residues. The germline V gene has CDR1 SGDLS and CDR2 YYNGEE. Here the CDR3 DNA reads TGTGCCAGCAGTGTGTGGCGGGGGGGCCTGAATGAGCAGTTCTTC. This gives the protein CASSVWRGGLNEQFF.

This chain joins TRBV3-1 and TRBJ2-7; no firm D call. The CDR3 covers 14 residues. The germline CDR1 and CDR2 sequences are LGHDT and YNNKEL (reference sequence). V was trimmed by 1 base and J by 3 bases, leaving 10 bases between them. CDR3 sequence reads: CASSQVAFDYEQYF. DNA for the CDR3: TGTGCCAGCAGCCAAGTCGCTTTCGACTACGAGCAGTACTTC.

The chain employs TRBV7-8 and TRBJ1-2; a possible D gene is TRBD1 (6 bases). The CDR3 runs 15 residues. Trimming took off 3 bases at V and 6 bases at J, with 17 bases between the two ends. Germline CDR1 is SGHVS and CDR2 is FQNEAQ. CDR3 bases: TGTGCCAGCAGCTTCTACGACAGGTCCCCTGATGGCTACACCTTC. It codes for CASSFYDRSPDGYTF.

CDR3 sequence (DNA): TGTGCCAGCAGTCTCCGGGATCCAAGAAGGACTGAAGCTTTCTTT. It codes for CASSLRDPRRTEAFF. The chain combines TRBV12-3 or TRBV12-4 with TRBJ1-1; the D is unclear. The CDR3 sequence is 15 residues long. V dropped 5 bases and J dropped 5 bases, with 18 bases sitting between them.

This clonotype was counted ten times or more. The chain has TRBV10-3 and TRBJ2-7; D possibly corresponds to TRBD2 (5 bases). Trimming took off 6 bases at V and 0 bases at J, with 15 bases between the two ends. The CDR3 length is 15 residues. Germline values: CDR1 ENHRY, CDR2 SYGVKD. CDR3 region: CAISSSSSTSYEQYF. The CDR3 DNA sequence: TGTGCCATCAGCTCTAGCTCGAGTACCTCCTACGAGCAGTACTTC.

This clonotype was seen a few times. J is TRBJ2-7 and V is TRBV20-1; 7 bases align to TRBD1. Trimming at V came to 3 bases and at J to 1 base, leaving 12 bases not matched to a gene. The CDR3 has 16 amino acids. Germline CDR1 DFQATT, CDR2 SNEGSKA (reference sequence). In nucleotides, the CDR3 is TGCAGTGCTAGCCGCGAACCGGGACAGAGGTCCTACGAGCAGTACTTC. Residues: CSASREPGQRSYEQYF.

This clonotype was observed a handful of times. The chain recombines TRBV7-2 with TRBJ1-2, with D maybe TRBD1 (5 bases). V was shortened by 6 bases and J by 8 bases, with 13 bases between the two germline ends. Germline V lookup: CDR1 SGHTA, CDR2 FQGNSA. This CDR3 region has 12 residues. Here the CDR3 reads CASSSGLQGYTF. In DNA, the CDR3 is TGTGCCAGCAGTTCGGGACTCCAAGGCTACACCTTC.

The DNA of the CDR3 is TGTGCCAGCAGACGGGACAGGGAGTCCCCAGATACGCAGTATTTT. Translating it yields CASRRDRESPDTQYF. This chain joins TRBV7-9 and TRBJ2-3; 9 bases map to TRBD1. V shed 6 bases and J 4 bases; nucleotides not matched to a gene: 8. Germline-derived CDR1 and CDR2 are SEHNR and FQNEAQ (reference sequence). The CDR3 is 15 amino acids.

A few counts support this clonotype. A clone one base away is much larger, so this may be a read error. The CDR3 bases are TGCGCCAGCAGCCAAGGAAACAATGAGCAGTACTTC. It yields the protein CASSQGNNEQYF. The chain links TRBV4-1 to TRBJ2-4; D remains ambiguous. Trimming took off 1 base at V and 13 bases at J, with 11 bases between the two ends. The V gene's germline CDR1 is MGHRA and CDR2 YSYEKL. The CDR3 has 12 residues.

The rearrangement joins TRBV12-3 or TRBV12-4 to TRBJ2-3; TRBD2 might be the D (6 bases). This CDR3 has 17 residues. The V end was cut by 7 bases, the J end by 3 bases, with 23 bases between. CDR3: CASILFPSGGTTDTQYF. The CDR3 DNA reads TGTGCCAGCATCCTTTTCCCCAGCGGAGGGACTACAGATACGCAGTATTTT.

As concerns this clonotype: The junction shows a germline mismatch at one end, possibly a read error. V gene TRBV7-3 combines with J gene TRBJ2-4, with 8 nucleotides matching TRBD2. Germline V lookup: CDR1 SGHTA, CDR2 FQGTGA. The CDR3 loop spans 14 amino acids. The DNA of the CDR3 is TGTGCCAGCGGCTTATCAGCGGGGGTGAATGAGCAGTACTTC. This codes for CASGLSAGVNEQYF.

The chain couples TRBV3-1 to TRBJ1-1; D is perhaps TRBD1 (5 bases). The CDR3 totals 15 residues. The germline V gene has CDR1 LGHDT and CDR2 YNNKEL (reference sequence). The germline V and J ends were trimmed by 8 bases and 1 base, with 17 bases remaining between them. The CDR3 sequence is CASAIAGNRNTEAFF. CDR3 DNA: TGTGCCAGCGCTATTGCAGGGAATCGGAACACTGAAGCTTTCTTT.